What follows are 18 T cell receptor beta chains derived from one specimen sequenced in a study of cytomegalovirus exposure and HLA in healthy donors. The PCR was carried out with 60 Vbeta primers and 13 Jbeta primers. Sequencing was performed with immunoSEQ multiplex PCR; in TCRdb, only in-frame clones are kept and a portion is missing. Its clone listing holds around 48,000 clones. The sequenced sample was PBMCs. The receptors come from a female donor in good health and CMV-seronegative.

V and J are TRBV7-2 and TRBJ2-7, with 7 bases that match TRBD2. Germline CDR1 and CDR2: SGHTA and FQGNSA. The V and J ends lost 1 base and 7 bases, in that order; junction bases with no gene match: 10. The CDR3 is 15 residues long. Here the CDR3 reads CASSLGVSGPAEQYF. The CDR3 nucleotides are TGTGCCAGCAGCTTAGGGGTTAGCGGGCCCGCGGAGCAGTACTTC.

V is TRBV6-5 and J is TRBJ1-6; no definite D call. Between the trimmed V and J ends, which lost 8 bases and 0 bases, there was a span of 8 bases. This CDR3 is 14 amino acids long. Germline V lookup: CDR1 MNHEY, CDR2 SVGAGI. The CDR3 DNA reads as TGTGCCAGCGGAAGGAGCTCCTATAATTCACCCCTCCACTTT. Translating gives CASGRSSYNSPLHF.

The gene calls are TRBV4-2 and TRBJ2-7; 7 bases align to TRBD1. The CDR3 covers 13 residues. Germline V gene data show CDR1 as LGHNA and CDR2 as YNFKEQ. V lost 1 base, J lost 7 bases, and 4 bases stayed unmatched. In nucleotides, the CDR3 is TGTGCCAGCAGCCAAGGACAGGGTCGGGAGCAGTACTTC. It codes for CASSQGQGREQYF.

This chain connects TRBV5-1 to TRBJ1-2; a possible D gene is TRBD1 (6 bases). The V and J ends lost 3 bases and 2 bases respectively, with 11 bases between them. The germline gives CDR1 SGHRS, CDR2 YFSETQ. This CDR3 has 14 amino acids. The CDR3 spells CASSSQDRNYGYTF. In DNA form, the CDR3 reads TGCGCCAGCAGCTCCCAAGACAGGAACTATGGCTACACCTTC.

The chain has TRBV5-5 and TRBJ2-1, with TRBD1 identical over 9 bases. The CDR3 covers 15 residues. The V and J ends lost 4 bases and 6 bases, in that order; junction bases with no gene match: 8. In germline, CDR1 is SGHKS, CDR2 YYEKEE (reference sequence). This chain's CDR3 is CASSNRGRESNEQFF. For the CDR3, the DNA is TGTGCCAGCAGCAACAGGGGGCGGGAGAGCAATGAGCAGTTCTTC.

For the CDR3, the DNA is TGCGCCAGCAGCTTGGTAGCGGGACAGGGACAAAACATTCAGTACTTC. Encoded protein: CASSLVAGQGQNIQYF. The chain employs TRBV5-1 and TRBJ2-4, with D possibly being TRBD1 (9 bases). Germline V lookup: CDR1 SGHRS, CDR2 YFSETQ. Deletions cut 0 bases from V and 5 bases from J, with 15 bases between. This CDR3 spans 16 amino acids.

V gene TRBV7-9 combines with J gene TRBJ1-1; tentatively, D is TRBD1 (6 bases). The CDR3 consists of 13 residues. Deletions cut 2 bases from V and 5 bases from J, with 9 bases between. The V gene's germline CDR1 is SEHNR and CDR2 FQNEAQ (reference sequence). The CDR3 spells CASSLQGFTEAFF. The CDR3 DNA sequence: TGTGCCAGCAGCTTACAGGGGTTTACTGAAGCTTTCTTT.

This chain joins TRBV29-1 and TRBJ2-1, with 9 bases aligning to TRBD2. J was trimmed by 9 bases and V by 2 bases; bases with no gene match: 8. In germline, CDR1 is SQVTM, CDR2 ANQGSEA. The CDR3 has 14 amino acids. CDR3 in DNA: TGCAGCGTTGAAAGGCGGGGGGGCCGTAGTGAGCAGTTCTTC. This translates into CSVERRGGRSEQFF.

This sequence joins TRBV6-4 and TRBJ1-2, with no clear D. V was trimmed by 3 bases and J by 7 bases, leaving 15 bases between them. Germline CDR1 and CDR2: MRHNA and SNTAGT. This CDR3 contains 14 residues. The CDR3 sequence: CASSDTAGGGGYTF. The CDR3 region has the DNA TGTGCCAGCAGTGATACGGCGGGAGGTGGTGGCTACACCTTC.

The chain joins TRBV14 to TRBJ1-2; possible D gene TRBD1, 6 bases. CDR3 size: 14 residues. The ends were cut back, 1 base at V and 5 bases at J, with 11 bases in the middle. The germline CDR1 and CDR2 sequences are SGHDN and FVKESK. The CDR3 nucleotides read TGTGCCAGCAGCCAAGCTAACAGGGCGTATGGCTACACCTTC. Protein sequence: CASSQANRAYGYTF.

The chain combines TRBV25-1 with TRBJ1-3; possibly TRBD1 for D (5 bases). CDR3 length: 17 residues. Trimming stripped 7 bases from V and 4 bases from J, with 23 bases between. Germline assignment: CDR1 MGHDK and CDR2 SYGVNS. CDR3 sequence reads: CASTPGLRPGRGNTIYF. CDR3 nucleotides: TGTGCCAGCACTCCGGGACTTAGGCCCGGGCGAGGAAACACCATATATTTT.

The rearrangement joins TRBV7-9 to TRBJ1-1; D remains ambiguous. The CDR3 loop spans 15 amino acids. V was shortened by 5 bases and J by 1 base, with 14 bases between the two germline ends. Germline V gene data show CDR1 as SEHNR and CDR2 as FQNEAQ (reference sequence). CDR3 sequence (DNA): TGTGCCAGCAGCCGAGGTCTGGTCGAGAACACTGAAGCTTTCTTT. Translated, it gives CASSRGLVENTEAFF.

The CDR3 region is CASSLEGQSYNEQFF. CDR3 coding DNA: TGCGCCAGCAGCTTGGAGGGACAGAGCTACAATGAGCAGTTCTTC. The J gene is TRBJ2-1, the V gene TRBV5-1, with 7 bases aligning to TRBD1. CDR1 and CDR2 (germline): SGHRS, YFSETQ. CDR3 length: 15 residues. Trimming removed 0 bases from V and 3 bases from J; junction bases left unmatched: 3.

This rearrangement joins TRBV29-1 to TRBJ2-1; the match to TRBD2 covers 7 bases. V shed 6 bases, J shed 5 bases, and the junction held 7 bases outside the gene matches. The CDR3 runs 13 residues. CDR1 is SQVTM, CDR2 ANQGSEA, per germline. In nucleotides, the CDR3 is TGCAGCGTCTACCCCGGGAGGAACAATGAGCAGTTCTTC. Protein product: CSVYPGRNNEQFF.

The rearrangement joins TRBV30 to TRBJ2-7, with 9 nucleotides matching TRBD2. The CDR3 length is 11 residues. Unmatched junction bases numbered 4, after V lost 3 bases and J lost 10 bases. CDR1 is GTSNPN and CDR2 is SVGIG in the germline V gene (reference sequence). The DNA for the CDR3 is TGTGCCTGGAGGACTAGCGGTATCCAGTACTTC. Translation gives CAWRTSGIQYF.

The DNA of the CDR3 is TGTGCCAGCAGCCACAGGGGGGCGGGGACCAATGAGCAGTTCTTC. Its translation: CASSHRGAGTNEQFF. V usage is TRBV13 and J usage is TRBJ2-1, with 8 bases fitting TRBD1. Germline CDR1 reads PRHDT; CDR2 reads FYEKMQ (reference sequence). The CDR3 runs 15 residues. V lost 5 bases, J lost 6 bases, and 9 bases stayed unmatched.

The chain employs TRBV30 and TRBJ2-7; 9 bases are shared with TRBD1. Trimming cost V 5 bases and J 2 bases; bases outside gene matches: 7. CDR1 and CDR2 (germline): GTSNPN, SVGIG (reference sequence). The CDR3 consists of 14 residues. CDR3 sequence (DNA): TGTGCCTGGGGTCCGGGACAGGGTGCCTACGAGCAGTACTTC. Protein sequence: CAWGPGQGAYEQYF.

This rearrangement joins TRBV7-6 to TRBJ1-1; weak D call: TRBD1 (6 bases). The CDR3 runs to 14 residues. Germline V CDR1 and CDR2: SGHVS, FNYEAQ. Trimming cost V 5 bases and J 1 base, with 11 bases left between them. Here the CDR3 reads CASSQGQGNTEAFF. The CDR3 coding sequence is TGTGCCAGCAGCCAGGGGCAGGGGAACACTGAAGCTTTCTTT.